The 21 T cell receptor beta chains reported below all come from one sample, sequenced in a study of graft-versus-host responses after intestinal transplantation. Sequencing used immunoSEQ multiplex PCR; TCRdb keeps in-frame clones, though not all of them. The data show 12,000 or so clones, with around 83% seen just once and around 34% held by the top ten. Specimen: PBMCs, collected around 490 days after intestinal transplant. These receptors came from a human patient who received an intestinal transplant, so some T cells may come from the graft donor.

The CDR3 protein is CASSLGGPGETQYF. CDR3 DNA: TGTGCCAGCAGCTTAGGGGGACCAGGGGAGACCCAGTACTTC. The chain is built from TRBV7-9 and TRBJ2-5; D may match TRBD1 or TRBD2 (5 bases each). The CDR3 contains 14 residues. The V gene's germline CDR1 is SEHNR and CDR2 FQNEAQ (reference sequence). V dropped 1 base and J dropped 5 bases, with 11 bases sitting between them.

V usage is TRBV7-9 and J usage is TRBJ1-6, with TRBD1 matching 10 bases. The V segment lost 1 base and the J segment 4 bases; nucleotides outside the gene matches: 4. The germline gives CDR1 SEHNR, CDR2 FQNEAQ (reference sequence). The CDR3 totals 17 residues. In nucleotides, the CDR3 is TGTGCCAGCAGCTTAGTTGCGGGACAGGGGTATAATTCACCCCTCCACTTT. Translating gives CASSLVAGQGYNSPLHF.

The chain employs TRBV7-3 and TRBJ1-3; TRBD1 is a possible D gene (5 bases). Germline CDR1 SGHTA, CDR2 FQGTGA. Trimming stripped 2 bases from V and 0 bases from J, with 17 bases between. The CDR3 contains 18 residues. CDR3 loop: CASSLQGLGANSGNTIYF. The CDR3 coding sequence is TGTGCCAGCAGCTTACAGGGTTTAGGGGCCAACTCTGGAAACACCATATATTTT.

The chain joins TRBV11-2 to TRBJ2-5, with D uncertain. There are 15 residues in the CDR3. Trimming removed 5 bases from V and 1 base from J, with 14 bases in between. Germline CDR1 is SGHAT and CDR2 is FQNNGV. CDR3 in amino acids: CASSQDLRLQETQYF. DNA of the CDR3: TGTGCCAGCAGCCAAGACCTGCGACTCCAAGAGACCCAGTACTTC. The full variable domain, its missing parts supplied by reference TRBV11-2 and TRBJ2-5, is EAGVAQSPRYKIIEKRQSVAFWCNPISGHATLYWYQQILGQGPKLLIQFQNNGVVDDSQLPKDRFSAERLKGVDSTLKIQPAKLEDSAVYLCASSQDLRLQETQYFGPGTRLLVL.

This clone was observed a single time. The chain links TRBV6-5 to TRBJ2-1, with 9 bases aligning to TRBD2. The germline V gene encodes CDR1 MNHEY and CDR2 SVGAGI. Losses at the gene ends were 8 bases for V and 4 bases for J; bases not matched to a gene: 9. This CDR3 spans 15 amino acids. CDR3 coding DNA: TGTGCCAGCCGAGACGGGGCGGGAGGGTACAATGAGCAGTTCTTC. Translating gives CASRDGAGGYNEQFF.

This clone appeared once. The V gene is TRBV11-3, the J gene TRBJ2-4, with 8 nucleotides matching TRBD2. Trimming at V came to 5 bases and at J to 9 bases, leaving 15 bases not matched to a gene. Germline CDR1 is SGHNT and CDR2 is YENEEA. This CDR3 has 16 residues. The CDR3 spells CASSPSGRGSVGIQYF. Here the CDR3 DNA reads TGTGCCAGCAGCCCCAGCGGGAGAGGGTCAGTAGGCATTCAGTACTTC.

V usage is TRBV5-4 and J usage is TRBJ2-3; D gene uncertain. The V end was cut by 0 bases, the J end by 1 base, with 12 bases between. This CDR3 is built from 16 residues. The germline V gene has CDR1 SGHNT and CDR2 YYREEE (reference sequence). The CDR3 DNA reads as TGTGCCAGCAGCTTGGGGCCGGATTCTCGCACAGATACGCAGTATTTT. Translating gives CASSLGPDSRTDTQYF.

The rearrangement joins TRBV4-2 to TRBJ2-5; no clear D gene. V was cut by 0 bases and J by 1 base, with 9 bases left in between. This CDR3 contains 15 residues. The germline V gene has CDR1 LGHNA and CDR2 YNFKEQ. The chain's CDR3 is CASSQDLRLQETQYF. CDR3 nucleotides: TGTGCCAGCAGCCAAGACCTGCGACTCCAAGAGACCCAGTACTTC.

This chain uses TRBV4-2 with TRBJ2-5; TRBD1 aligns across 8 bases. The CDR3 is 15 residues long. Germline V gene lookup returns CDR1 LGHNA and CDR2 YNFKEQ. The junction had 1 base not matched to a gene; V was cut back by 0 bases and J by 1 base. The CDR3 loop is CASSQDQGAQETQYF. The CDR3 nucleotides are TGTGCCAGCAGCCAAGATCAGGGGGCCCAAGAGACCCAGTACTTC.

The rearrangement joins TRBV11-2 to TRBJ2-5, with D unresolved. V lost 2 bases and J 0 bases, leaving 4 bases between the germline ends. CDR1 and CDR2 (germline): SGHAT, FQNNGV. The CDR3 length is 13 residues. The CDR3 sequence is CASSLNYQETQYF. DNA of the CDR3: TGTGCCAGCAGCTTAAACTACCAAGAGACCCAGTACTTC.

The chain recombines TRBV6-1 with TRBJ2-3; the match to TRBD2 covers 13 bases. V was pared by 3 bases and J by 4 bases, with 1 base of the junction left unmatched. The length of the CDR3 is 15 residues. The V gene's germline CDR1 is MNHNS and CDR2 SASEGT. The CDR3 sequence: CASSEGTSGADTQYF. The CDR3 DNA sequence: TGTGCCAGCAGTGAGGGGACTAGCGGGGCAGATACGCAGTATTTT.

The chain employs TRBV6-5 and TRBJ1-1; D ambiguous. In germline, CDR1 is MNHEY, CDR2 SVGAGI. This CDR3 region has 12 residues. Trimming removed 2 bases at V and 3 bases at J, with 4 bases between. For the CDR3, the DNA is TGTGCCAGCAGTTACGCGGACACTGAAGCTTTCTTT. Translation gives CASSYADTEAFF.

This clone was found once. The genes are TRBV6-6 and TRBJ2-7, with TRBD1 matching 8 bases. There are 13 residues in the CDR3. Per the germline V gene, CDR1 is MNHNY and CDR2 is SVGAGI (reference sequence). V trimming: 7 bases; J trimming: 3 bases; junction bases outside the gene matches: 5. CDR3 loop: CASNRDRIYEQYF. In DNA, the CDR3 is TGTGCCAGCAATAGGGACAGGATCTACGAGCAGTACTTC.

V gene TRBV5-1 combines with J gene TRBJ2-2, with 8 bases aligning to TRBD1. The length of the CDR3 is 16 residues. V lost 2 bases, J lost 3 bases, and 6 bases stayed unmatched. From germline, CDR1 is SGHRS and CDR2 YFSETQ. The chain's CDR3 is CASSLLGQGDTGELFF. The CDR3 DNA is TGCGCCAGCAGCTTATTAGGACAGGGAGACACCGGGGAGCTGTTTTTT. Based on the CDR3 plus reference TRBV5-1 and TRBJ2-2, the full variable domain is KAGVTQTPRYLIKTRGQQVTLSCSPISGHRSVSWYQQTPGQGLQFLFEYFSETQRNKGNFPGRFSGRQFSNSRSEMNVSTLELGDSALYLCASSLLGQGDTGELFFGEGSRLTVL.

This chain joins TRBV30 and TRBJ1-5; no clear D. CDR3 size: 13 residues. Trimming removed 0 bases at V and 11 bases at J, with 14 bases between. Germline V gene lookup returns CDR1 GTSNPN and CDR2 SVGIG (reference sequence). The DNA of the CDR3 is TGTGCCTGGAGTGTACAGTTCGGGAGGGCCCAGCATTTT. As protein: CAWSVQFGRAQHF.

By share of the sample, this clone is large. The genes are TRBV6-4 and TRBJ1-1, with unresolved D. V was cut by 3 bases and J by 1 base, with 6 bases left in between. Germline V gene data show CDR1 as MRHNA and CDR2 as SNTAGT. This CDR3 is 13 amino acids long. CDR3 sequence: CASSESENTEAFF. The CDR3 DNA reads as TGTGCCAGCAGTGAGTCTGAGAACACTGAAGCTTTCTTT.

The V call is TRBV10-3, the J call TRBJ1-1, with a weak D call TRBD1 (6 bases). CDR1 ENHRY and CDR2 SYGVKD come from the germline V gene. The ends were cut back, 3 bases at V and 3 bases at J, with 11 bases in the middle. The CDR3 length is 14 residues. The CDR3 DNA reads as TGTGCCATCAGTGATTGGCAGGGGCACACTGAAGCTTTCTTT. Its protein product is CAISDWQGHTEAFF.

J is TRBJ1-4 and V is TRBV18, with 7 bases that match TRBD1. From germline, CDR1 is KGHSH and CDR2 LQKENI. The CDR3 sequence is 16 residues long. The trim removed 3 bases at V and 0 bases at J, leaving 4 bases unmatched. CDR3 loop: CASSPRQGSTNEKLFF. The CDR3 nucleotides are TGTGCCAGCTCACCCCGACAGGGATCAACTAATGAAAAACTGTTTTTT.

This clone was detected a few times. This sequence joins TRBV6-1 and TRBJ1-1, with 9 bases aligning to TRBD1. The junction had 9 bases not matched to a gene; V was cut back by 8 bases and J by 8 bases. CDR1 MNHNS and CDR2 SASEGT come from the germline V gene. The CDR3 is 13 amino acids. The CDR3 coding sequence is TGTGCCAGCTACGGGACAGGGAAGGGCGAAGCTTTCTTT. The encoded protein is CASYGTGKGEAFF.

The chain combines TRBV4-1 with TRBJ2-5; D might be TRBD1 (6 bases). V dropped 0 bases and J dropped 2 bases, with 10 bases sitting between them. Germline V gene lookup returns CDR1 MGHRA and CDR2 YSYEKL. This CDR3 spans 15 amino acids. The CDR3 reads CASSQDRGKQETQYF. The CDR3 DNA sequence: TGCGCCAGCAGCCAAGATAGGGGGAAACAAGAGACCCAGTACTTC.

The chain combines TRBV19 with TRBJ2-1; 10 nucleotides line up with TRBD2. The V segment lost 4 bases and the J segment 3 bases; nucleotides outside the gene matches: 3. The CDR3 length is 15 residues. From germline, CDR1 is LNHDA and CDR2 SQIVND (reference sequence). In DNA form, the CDR3 reads TGTGCCAGTAGTAGGACTAGCGGAGACTACAATGAGCAGTTCTTC. Amino acids: CASSRTSGDYNEQFF.